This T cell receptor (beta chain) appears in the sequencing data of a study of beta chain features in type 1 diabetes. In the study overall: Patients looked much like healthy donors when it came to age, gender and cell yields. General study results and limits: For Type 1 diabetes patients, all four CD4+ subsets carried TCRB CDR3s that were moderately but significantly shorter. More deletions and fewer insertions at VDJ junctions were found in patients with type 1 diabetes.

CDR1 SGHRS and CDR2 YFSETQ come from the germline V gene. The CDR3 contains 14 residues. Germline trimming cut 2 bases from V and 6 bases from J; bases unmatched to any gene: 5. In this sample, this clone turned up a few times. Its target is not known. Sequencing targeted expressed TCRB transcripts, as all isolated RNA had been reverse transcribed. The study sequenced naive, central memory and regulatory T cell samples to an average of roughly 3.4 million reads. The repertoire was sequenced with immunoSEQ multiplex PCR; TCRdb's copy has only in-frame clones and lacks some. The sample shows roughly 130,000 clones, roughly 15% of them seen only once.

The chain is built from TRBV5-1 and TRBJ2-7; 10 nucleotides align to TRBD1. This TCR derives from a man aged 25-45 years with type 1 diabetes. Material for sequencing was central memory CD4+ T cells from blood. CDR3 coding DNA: TGCGCCAGCAGCTTAGGGGACAGGGGCCGCGAGCAGTACTTC. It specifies CASSLGDRGREQYF.